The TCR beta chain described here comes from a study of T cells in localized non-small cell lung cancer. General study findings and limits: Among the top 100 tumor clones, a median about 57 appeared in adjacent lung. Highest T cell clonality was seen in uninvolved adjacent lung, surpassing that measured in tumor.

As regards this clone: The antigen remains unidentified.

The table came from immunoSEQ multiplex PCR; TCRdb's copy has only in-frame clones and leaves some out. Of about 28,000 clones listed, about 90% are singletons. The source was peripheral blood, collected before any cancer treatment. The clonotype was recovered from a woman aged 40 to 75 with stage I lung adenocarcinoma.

The CDR3 loop reads CASSLEGVGSTEAFF. CDR3 coding DNA: TGTGCCAGCAGCTTAGAGGGGGTAGGGAGCACTGAAGCTTTCTTT. The chain recombines TRBV7-2 with TRBJ1-1; tentatively, D is TRBD1 (6 bases). The CDR3 length is 15 residues. Germline V lookup: CDR1 SGHTA, CDR2 FQGNSA. Trimming removed 1 base from V and 4 bases from J, with 13 bases in between.